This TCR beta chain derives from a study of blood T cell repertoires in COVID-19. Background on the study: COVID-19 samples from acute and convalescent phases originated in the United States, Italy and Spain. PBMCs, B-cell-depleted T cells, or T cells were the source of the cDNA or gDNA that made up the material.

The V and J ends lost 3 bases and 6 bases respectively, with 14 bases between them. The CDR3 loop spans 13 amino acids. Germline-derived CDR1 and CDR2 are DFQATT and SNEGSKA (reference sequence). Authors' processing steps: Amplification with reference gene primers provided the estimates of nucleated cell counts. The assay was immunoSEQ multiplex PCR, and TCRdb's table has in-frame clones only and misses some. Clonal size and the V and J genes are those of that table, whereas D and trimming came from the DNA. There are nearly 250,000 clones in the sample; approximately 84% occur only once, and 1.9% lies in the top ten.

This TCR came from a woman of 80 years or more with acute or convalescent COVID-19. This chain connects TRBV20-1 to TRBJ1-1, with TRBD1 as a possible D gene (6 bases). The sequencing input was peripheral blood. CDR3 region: CSASRGGASEAFF. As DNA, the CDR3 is TGCAGTGCTAGTAGAGGGGGGGCCTCTGAAGCTTTCTTT.